These T cell receptor beta chains were read from a single sample in a study of post-analysis software for immune sequencing data. TCRdb re-analysed the PCR reads in MiXCR, keeping a single row per CDR3 protein. The repertoire includes some 690,000 distinct CDR3 sequences, roughly three fifths of them detected once, and 11% sits in the top ten. Specimen: blood. These receptors all come from a girl aged 2 to 10 with multiple sclerosis. Each CDR3 is given with its conserved first and last residue. The D gene is left open where the match is weak. Clone size is stated in some rows and not others, as once, few, many or a class when expanded.

d_gene | j_gene | abundance | v_gene | CDR3nt | CDR3aa
TRBD1 | TRBJ1-5 | NA | TRBV10-3 | TGTGCCCGTGCACAGGGGGCAGGACAGCCCCAGCATTTT | CARAQGAGQPQHF
TRBD2 | TRBJ2-3 | NA | TRBV5-1 | TGCGCCAGCAGCTCGACTAGCGAGAGTGTCTTGGCAGATACGCAGTATTTT | CASSSTSESVLADTQYF
TRBD1 | TRBJ1-2 | NA | TRBV7-2 | TGTGCCAGCAGCTTACCACAGGGGGCGGGCTACACCTTC | CASSLPQGAGYTF
NA | TRBJ1-2 | NA | TRBV15 | TGTGCCACCAGCAGAGGAGGACAAACAGGGTATGGCTACACCTTC | CATSRGGQTGYGYTF
NA | TRBJ2-7 | few | TRBV11-2 | TGTGCCAGCAGCTTAGATCGCTGGGGCCTCTCCTACGAGCAGTACTTC | CASSLDRWGLSYEQYF
NA | TRBJ2-5 | NA | TRBV20-1 | TGCAGTGCCCTGGGGCTACAAGAGACCCAGTACTTC | CSALGLQETQYF
NA | TRBJ2-5 | NA | TRBV20-1 | TGCAGTGCGACCGGGAGTAGGATACAAGAGACCCAGTACTTC | CSATGSRIQETQYF
NA | TRBJ2-7 | few | TRBV25-1 | TGTGCCAGCAGCGTGACAGGTTCTACCTACGAGCAGTACTTC | CASSVTGSTYEQYF
NA | TRBJ1-2 | NA | TRBV5-1 | TGCGCCAGCAGCTTGGAGGGGAAGGGGGCTAACTATGGCTACACCTTC | CASSLEGKGANYGYTF
TRBD1 | TRBJ1-1 | NA | TRBV29-1 | TGCAGCGGTGCCCCCGGGACAGGTTTCACTGAAGCTTTCTTT | CSGAPGTGFTEAFF
NA | TRBJ2-3 | NA | TRBV12-3/TRBV12-4 | TGTGCCAGCAGTTTAATCGAACAGGGCGCGCAGTATTTT | CASSLIEQGAQYF
TRBD2 | TRBJ2-3 | NA | TRBV20-1 | TGCAGTGCACCGCCTAGCGGGAGTGGGCCAGATACGCAGTATTTT | CSAPPSGSGPDTQYF
NA | TRBJ2-1 | NA | TRBV7-2 | TGTGCCAGCAGCTCCCCAGGGGACCCAATCAATGAGCAGTTCTTC | CASSSPGDPINEQFF
TRBD2 | TRBJ2-1 | NA | TRBV4-2 | TGTGCCAGCAGCCTAAGTGTGGCCGGACTAGCGACCTACAATGAGCAGTTCTTC | CASSLSVAGLATYNEQFF
NA | TRBJ2-7 | NA | TRBV29-1 | TGCAGCGTTGTCGGTGGGAGCTCCTACGAGCAGTACTTC | CSVVGGSSYEQYF
NA | TRBJ2-2 | NA | TRBV6-5 | TGTGCCAGCAGTTACTCGGACTGGAACACCGGGGAGCTGTTTTTT | CASSYSDWNTGELFF
TRBD2 | TRBJ2-7 | few | TRBV5-1 | TGCGCCAGCAGCTTGGCCAGGCTAGCGGGAGGTGTCGAGCAGTACTTC | CASSLARLAGGVEQYF
TRBD1 | TRBJ1-2 | NA | TRBV6-5 | TGTGCCAGCAGTTCCCCCCGACCGGGACAGGGGACGACCCTCTATGGCTACACCTTC | CASSSPRPGQGTTLYGYTF
TRBD1 | TRBJ1-6 | NA | TRBV7-6 | TGTGCCAGCAGCTTAGGGGGACAGGGGGCGAATTCACCCCTCCACTTT | CASSLGGQGANSPLHF
NA | TRBJ2-1 | NA | TRBV6-1 | TGTGCCAGCAGTGCCATTCTACTCCGGGACTCTAGCATTGAGCAGTTCTTC | CASSAILLRDSSIEQFF
TRBD2 | TRBJ2-1 | few | TRBV7-9 | TGTGCCAGCAGCTTAGGCCTAGCGGGGTTCGATGAGCAGTTCTTC | CASSLGLAGFDEQFF
NA | TRBJ1-1 | NA | TRBV6-4 | TGTGCCAGCAGTGACGGGAGAGGGATGAACACTGAAGCTTTCTTT | CASSDGRGMNTEAFF
TRBD2 | TRBJ2-3 | few | TRBV7-2 | TGTGCCAGCAGCTTAGATCCTAGCGGGACACCCCGAGATACGCAGTATTTT | CASSLDPSGTPRDTQYF
NA | TRBJ2-1 | once | TRBV27 | TGTGCCAGCAGCCGAACCCCGAATGAGCAGTTCTTC | CASSRTPNEQFF
TRBD2 | TRBJ2-3 | NA | TRBV7-9 | TGTGCCAGCAGCCGGGGGGACGGCGCCACAGATACGCAGTATTTT | CASSRGDGATDTQYF
NA | TRBJ2-1 | once | TRBV20-1 | TGCAGTGCTAGAGATCTACGGGGCACCTACAATGAGCAGTTCTTC | CSARDLRGTYNEQFF
NA | TRBJ1-6 | NA | TRBV7-6 | TGTGCCAGCAGCTTATCGGGGGTACAATCACCCCTCCACTTT | CASSLSGVQSPLHF